Following are 20 T cell receptor beta chains from one sample sequenced in a study of T cell responses to AZD1222 COVID-19 vaccine. Measured with immunoSEQ multiplex PCR; TCRdb has only the in-frame clones, and not every one. The table records 95,000 to 150,000 clones, approximately 94% of them present only once. The sequencing used peripheral blood, collected 28 days after the second AZD1222 dose. Receptors originate from an adult who received the AZD1222 COVID-19 vaccine.

The CDR3, as DNA: TGTGCCAGCTCACCAAAGGTGGTAGCTTTCTTT. This sequence encodes CASSPKVVAFF. This chain connects TRBV18 to TRBJ1-1, with D uncertain. Trimming took 2 bases from V and 10 from J, leaving 8 bases between them. The germline V gene encodes CDR1 KGHSH and CDR2 LQKENI. The CDR3 has 11 amino acids.

The V and J genes are TRBV2 and TRBJ2-4; 7 nucleotides align to TRBD2. The CDR3 totals 12 residues. V lost 6 bases, J lost 6 bases, and 2 bases stayed unmatched. The germline V gene has CDR1 SNHLY and CDR2 FYNNEI. The CDR3 nucleotides are TGTGCCAGCAGAACGGGGGGAAACATTCAGTACTTC. Translation gives CASRTGGNIQYF. Looking up the rest from reference TRBV2 and TRBJ2-4 gives the full variable domain: EPEVTQTPSHQVTQMGQEVILRCVPISNHLYFYWYRQILGQKVEFLVSFYNNEISEKSEIFDDQFSVERPDGSNFTLKIRSTKLEDSAMYFCASRTGGNIQYFGAGTRLSVL.

The gene calls are TRBV6-2 or TRBV6-3 and TRBJ1-1, with D perhaps TRBD1 (6 bases). Trimming pared 6 bases from V and 0 bases from J, leaving 11 bases between. The CDR3 has 14 amino acids. The germline V gene encodes CDR1 MNHEY and CDR2 SVGEGT. In nucleotides, the CDR3 is TGTGCCAGCAGCAACAGGGATATGAACACTGAAGCTTTCTTT. As protein: CASSNRDMNTEAFF.

With regard to this clone: Other nucleotide sequences from this sample produce the same CDR3. J is TRBJ1-3 and V is TRBV18, with no clear D. The V and J ends lost 5 bases and 0 bases respectively, with 5 bases between them. This CDR3 spans 13 amino acids. Germline CDR1 reads KGHSH; CDR2 reads LQKENI. The CDR3 DNA is TGTGCCAGCTCAGGGTCCTCTGGAAACACCATATATTTT. Translating gives CASSGSSGNTIYF.

The V gene is TRBV4-2, the J gene TRBJ2-7, with TRBD1 matching over 8 bases. V dropped 1 base and J dropped 3; count of bases not matched to a gene: 5. The CDR3 loop spans 15 amino acids. CDR1 LGHNA and CDR2 YNFKEQ come from the germline V gene. CDR3 protein: CASSQGYGTGYEQYF. The CDR3 DNA reads as TGTGCCAGCAGCCAAGGGTACGGGACAGGCTACGAGCAGTACTTC.

The V and J genes are TRBV7-3 and TRBJ2-2, with D unclear. The CDR3 has 12 residues. Germline assignment: CDR1 SGHTA and CDR2 FQGTGA. The V and J ends lost 3 bases and 7 bases respectively, with 6 bases between them. The DNA of the CDR3 is TGTGCCAGCAGCTTGGACGGCGGGGAGCTGTTTTTT. Its protein product is CASSLDGGELFF.

V gene TRBV12-3 or TRBV12-4 combines with J gene TRBJ1-2; D is ambiguous. The CDR3 is 13 residues long. Trimming removed 0 bases from V and 8 bases from J, with 10 bases in between. The CDR3 region is CASSLAQDTGYTF. As DNA, the CDR3 is TGTGCCAGCAGTTTAGCTCAAGATACGGGCTACACCTTC.

The rearrangement uses TRBV9 and TRBJ2-1; 11 bases line up with TRBD2. CDR1 is SGDLS, CDR2 YYNGEE, per germline. This CDR3 spans 16 amino acids. Germline trimming cut 5 bases from V and 4 bases from J; bases unmatched to any gene: 8. The CDR3 sequence is CASRAVSGRDYNEQFF. In DNA, the CDR3 is TGTGCCAGCAGGGCGGTTAGCGGGAGGGATTACAATGAGCAGTTCTTC. Full variable domain (rest looked up from reference TRBV9 and TRBJ2-1): DSGVTQTPKHLITATGQRVTLRCSPRSGDLSVYWYQQSLDQGLQFLIQYYNGEERAKGNILERFSAQQFPDLHSELNLSSLELGDSALYFCASRAVSGRDYNEQFFGPGTRLTVL.

V gene TRBV19 combines with J gene TRBJ1-3, with D uncertain. Trimming shortened V by 3 bases and J by 0 bases, and 6 bases separated the two germline ends. The CDR3 has 14 amino acids. CDR1 and CDR2 (germline): LNHDA, SQIVND (reference sequence). The CDR3 region has the DNA TGTGCCAGTAGTATTGGTGTCTCTGGAAACACCATATATTTT. This sequence encodes CASSIGVSGNTIYF.

CDR3 sequence: CASSLTGTGVTEAFF. CDR3 sequence (DNA): TGTGCCAGCAGCTTAACCGGGACAGGGGTTACTGAAGCTTTCTTT. The chain employs TRBV7-3 and TRBJ1-1; 10 bases line up with TRBD1. The CDR3 length is 15 residues. Germline-derived CDR1 and CDR2 are SGHTA and FQGTGA. V gave up 0 bases and J gave up 5 bases; unmatched junction bases: 3.

This clone was detected only once. The gene calls are TRBV7-2 and TRBJ1-2, with a possible D match to TRBD1 (6 bases). Trimming removed 1 base from V and 8 bases from J, with 20 bases in between. The CDR3 loop spans 16 amino acids. Germline CDR1 SGHTA, CDR2 FQGNSA. The CDR3 nucleotides are TGTGCCAGCAGCTTAGGACTCCTAACAGGGAAGTACGGCTACACCTTC. Residues: CASSLGLLTGKYGYTF.

The rearrangement links TRBV20-1 to TRBJ2-1; D unresolved. The germline V and J ends were trimmed by 4 bases and 10 bases, with 11 bases remaining between them. Germline V gene sequence: CDR1 DFQATT, CDR2 SNEGSKA (reference sequence). CDR3 size: 11 residues. The CDR3 DNA is TGCAGTGCTAACCTCCTCACCGAGCAGTTCTTC. It codes for CSANLLTEQFF.

This clone appeared a single time. This chain joins TRBV29-1 and TRBJ2-3; 9 bases agree with TRBD1. The V gene end was trimmed by 3 bases and the J gene end by 5 bases; junction bases not matched to a gene: 0. CDR3 length: 12 residues. Germline V CDR1 and CDR2: SQVTM, ANQGSEA. This CDR3 is CSVETGGDTQYF. The CDR3 DNA reads as TGCAGCGTTGAGACAGGGGGAGATACGCAGTATTTT.

V is TRBV4-1 and J is TRBJ1-4; a weak D match, TRBD1 (5 bases). CDR1 and CDR2 from the germline V gene are MGHRA and YSYEKL. The CDR3 has 16 residues. Trimming removed 2 bases from V and 5 bases from J, with 15 bases in between. CDR3 DNA: TGCGCCAGCAGCCAAATCACGGGACGGGAGAATGAAAAACTGTTTTTT. This translates into CASSQITGRENEKLFF.

This chain joins TRBV19 and TRBJ2-3, with D perhaps assigned TRBD1 or TRBD2 (7 bases each). The germline V and J ends were trimmed by 5 bases and 2 bases, with 17 bases remaining between them. Germline values: CDR1 LNHDA, CDR2 SQIVND (reference sequence). This CDR3 region has 16 residues. This CDR3 reads CASSPQGGGYTDTQYF. CDR3 DNA: TGTGCCAGTAGTCCCCAGGGGGGAGGGTACACAGATACGCAGTATTTT.

The chain joins TRBV7-2 to TRBJ2-7, with 8 bases fitting TRBD2. The CDR3 extends over 14 amino acids. Trimming at V came to 5 bases and at J to 3 bases, leaving 6 bases not matched to a gene. Germline CDR1 reads SGHTA; CDR2 reads FQGNSA. In nucleotides, the CDR3 is TGTGCCAGCAGCCTAAACGGGGGGGGCTACGAGCAGTACTTC. This encodes CASSLNGGGYEQYF.

This clone was detected only once. This specimen includes other DNA sequences encoding the same CDR3. CDR3 in DNA: TGTGCCAGTAGTCTCGGACTCAGCACAGATACGCAGTATTTT. It translates to CASSLGLSTDTQYF. The gene calls are TRBV19 and TRBJ2-3, with TRBD2 as a possible D gene (5 bases). V lost 5 bases and J 0 bases, leaving 9 bases between the germline ends. The CDR3 loop spans 14 amino acids. Per germline, CDR1 LNHDA and CDR2 SQIVND (reference sequence).

On this clone itself: The identical CDR3 is also encoded by other nucleotide sequences in the sample. The rearrangement links TRBV18 to TRBJ2-7, with 11 bases fitting TRBD1. This CDR3 is 14 amino acids long. Losses at the gene ends were 3 bases for V and 4 bases for J; bases not matched to a gene: 2. CDR1 is KGHSH and CDR2 is LQKENI in the germline V gene. Here the CDR3 reads CASSPGTGGYEQYF. The CDR3 nucleotides are TGTGCCAGCTCACCCGGGACAGGGGGATACGAGCAGTACTTC.

The chain links TRBV20-1 to TRBJ2-3; 8 nucleotides match TRBD2. The CDR3 length is 15 residues. The V gene end was trimmed by 6 bases and the J gene end by 1 base; junction bases not matched to a gene: 9. Germline CDR1 reads DFQATT; CDR2 reads SNEGSKA (reference sequence). CDR3 loop: CSASQGRGGTDTQYF. The CDR3 bases are TGCAGTGCAAGTCAGGGGCGGGGGGGCACAGATACGCAGTATTTT.

The chain's CDR3 is CASGRDPSTGSTNEKLFF. The CDR3 DNA follows: TGTGCCAGCGGCCGAGACCCCTCAACAGGTTCAACTAATGAAAAACTGTTTTTT. The chain carries TRBV7-6 and TRBJ1-4; tentatively, D is TRBD1 (5 bases). Germline values: CDR1 SGHVS, CDR2 FNYEAQ. Trimming took 8 bases from V and 0 from J, leaving 22 bases between them. CDR3 length: 18 amino acids.